This T cell receptor beta chain was found in a study of cytomegalovirus exposure and HLA in healthy donors. Study details: The same platform was used for the roughly 110 validation repertoires as for the roughly 660 first-cohort repertoires, as reported in a later analysis.

Here immunoSEQ multiplex PCR was the method, and the copy in TCRdb shows in-frame clones only, minus some. The sample has some 85,000 clones, 90% to 97% seen once. Concerning this clone: Its target is unknown.

Overall study results and limits: Usually a TCR sequence was rare, but some public TCRs were found in many donors.

V lost 4 bases, J lost 0 bases, and 11 bases lay in between. This CDR3 has 16 amino acids. Germline-derived CDR1 and CDR2 are SGHRS and YFSETQ. This receptor was obtained from a young woman in good health and CMV-seronegative. Sequencing used PBMCs. The V call is TRBV5-1, the J call TRBJ1-6; TRBD1 might be the D (5 bases). In DNA, the CDR3 is TGCGCCAGCAGCGGGGAGGGGAGCTCCTATAATTCACCCCTCCACTTT. It encodes CASSGEGSSYNSPLHF.